A selection of T cell receptor beta chains follows, all from one sample in a study of OX40 agonist ivuxolimab in advanced cancers. Assay used: immunoSEQ multiplex PCR; TCRdb lists only in-frame clones, some missing. The table has approximately 84,000 clones, just over 85% seen once. Sequenced material: CD4+ or CD8+ T cells sorted from blood, taken in a trial of the OX40 agonist ivuxolimab. These receptor sequences come from an adult with an advanced solid tumor such as melanoma, head and neck, liver or kidney cancer. CDR3s include the opening cysteine and the closing phenylalanine or tryptophan. Each record gives: CDR3 protein, CDR3 DNA, V gene, D gene, J gene, clone size. A D gene is named only where the DNA matches it firmly. Not all rows give a size; the values are once, few, many and, for expanded clones, a class.

cdr3_aa: CASSTPGTGNYEQYF; cdr3_nt: TGTGCCAGCAGTACCCCCGGGACGGGGAACTACGAGCAGTACTTC; v_call: TRBV28; d_call: -; j_call: TRBJ2-7; clone_size: -
cdr3_aa: CASSFGSGGAGETQYF; cdr3_nt: TGTGCCAGCAGCTTCGGTAGCGGGGGGGCCGGGGAGACCCAGTACTTC; v_call: TRBV5-4; d_call: TRBD2; j_call: TRBJ2-5; clone_size: -
cdr3_aa: CASRVGLEYEQYF; cdr3_nt: TGTGCCAGCAGGGTGGGACTGGAGTACGAGCAGTACTTC; v_call: TRBV2; d_call: -; j_call: TRBJ2-7; clone_size: few
cdr3_aa: CASTEGRTEAFF; cdr3_nt: TGCGCCAGCACTGAGGGACGTACTGAAGCTTTCTTT; v_call: TRBV10-2; d_call: -; j_call: TRBJ1-1; clone_size: -
cdr3_aa: CASSVGLARTLKNEQFF; cdr3_nt: TGTGCCAGTAGTGTCGGACTAGCCAGGACTTTGAAGAATGAGCAGTTCTTC; v_call: TRBV19; d_call: TRBD2; j_call: TRBJ2-1; clone_size: -
cdr3_aa: CASSLGSGQGPYTQYF; cdr3_nt: TGTGCCAGCAGCTTGGGGTCCGGGCAGGGACCTTATACGCAGTATTTT; v_call: TRBV5-6; d_call: -; j_call: TRBJ2-3; clone_size: -
cdr3_aa: CASSLETGPVDGYTF; cdr3_nt: TGCGCCAGCAGCTTGGAGACAGGGCCTGTCGATGGCTACACCTTC; v_call: TRBV5-1; d_call: TRBD1; j_call: TRBJ1-2; clone_size: -
cdr3_aa: CAWSVRVRQFF; cdr3_nt: TGTGCCTGGAGTGTACGGGTTCGGCAGTTCTTC; v_call: TRBV30; d_call: -; j_call: TRBJ2-1; clone_size: -
cdr3_aa: CAWSVRYGRMSLHF; cdr3_nt: TGTGCCTGGAGTGTACGTTACGGCCGGATGTCCCTCCACTTT; v_call: TRBV30; d_call: -; j_call: TRBJ1-6; clone_size: -
cdr3_aa: CAISEAEDRLTYEQYF; cdr3_nt: TGTGCCATCAGTGAGGCGGAGGACAGACTAACCTACGAGCAGTACTTC; v_call: TRBV10-3; d_call: -; j_call: TRBJ2-7; clone_size: -
cdr3_aa: CASSFPQGEGYTF; cdr3_nt: TGTGCCAGCAGTTTCCCGCAGGGAGAGGGCTACACCTTC; v_call: TRBV28; d_call: -; j_call: TRBJ1-2; clone_size: -
cdr3_aa: CATSRDRGAGNTIYF; cdr3_nt: TGTGCCACTAGCAGAGATCGAGGGGCGGGGAACACCATATATTTT; v_call: TRBV15; d_call: -; j_call: TRBJ1-3; clone_size: -
cdr3_aa: CASSLGGYSTDTQYF; cdr3_nt: TGTGCCAGCAGCCTGGGGGGATATAGCACAGATACGCAGTATTTT; v_call: TRBV11-3; d_call: -; j_call: TRBJ2-3; clone_size: -
cdr3_aa: CASSLLRGTPGSQPQHF; cdr3_nt: TGTGCCAGCAGTTTATTGCGGGGGACCCCTGGGAGTCAGCCCCAGCATTTT; v_call: TRBV28; d_call: -; j_call: TRBJ1-5; clone_size: -
cdr3_aa: CASSAIGAGSPLHF; cdr3_nt: TGTGCCAGCAGCGCCATTGGGGCAGGATCACCCCTCCACTTT; v_call: TRBV9; d_call: -; j_call: TRBJ1-6; clone_size: -